Listed below are T cell receptor beta chains from one sample, sequenced in a study of cytomegalovirus exposure and HLA in healthy donors. Sequenced by immunoSEQ multiplex PCR; TCRdb stores in-frame clones only, minus some. The data hold about 210,000 clones, with around 84% observed a single time. Sequencing input: PBMCs. These receptors originate from a girl aged 2 to 9 in good health and CMV-seronegative. CDR3s include the opening cysteine and the closing phenylalanine or tryptophan. The order of the fields is J gene, V gene, D gene, clone size, CDR3 DNA, CDR3 protein. D genes are given only for firm matches. Clone size appears in some rows only: once, few, many, or a class for an expanded clone.

>TRBJ2-3|TRBV7-9|.|.
TGTGCCAGCAGCTCCGACAGGATTAGCACAGATACGCAGTATTTT
CASSSDRISTDTQYF
>TRBJ2-5|TRBV2|.|few
TGTGCCAGCAGTAACAGGGAAGAGACCCAGTACTTC
CASSNREETQYF
>TRBJ2-3|TRBV30|TRBD2|.
TGTGCCTGGAGTGTACAGCGGGGGATTTACACAGATACGCAGTATTTT
CAWSVQRGIYTDTQYF
>TRBJ2-1|TRBV6-1|TRBD1|.
TGTGCCAGCAGTTCCAGACAGGGGGGGAACAATGAGCAGTTCTTC
CASSSRQGGNNEQFF
>TRBJ2-1|TRBV5-1|.|.
TGCGCCAGCAGCTTGGTGGTTAATAGAAAGCGCGGCATCATCAATGAGCAGTTCTTC
CASSLVVNRKRGIINEQFF
>TRBJ1-2|TRBV11-2|.|few
TGTGCCAGCAGCTTAGGTCCACAGGGCACCTATGGCTACACCTTC
CASSLGPQGTYGYTF
>TRBJ1-2|TRBV4-2|TRBD1|.
TGTGCCAGCAGCCAATTCGTGTGGGGACAGGGGGTAGGCTACACCTTC
CASSQFVWGQGVGYTF
>TRBJ2-7|TRBV4-2|.|once
TGTGCCAGCAGCCAAGACCGAAGCCTGGCCTACGAGCAGTACTTC
CASSQDRSLAYEQYF
>TRBJ1-2|TRBV6-5|.|.
TGTGCCAGCAGTTACGGCAGACTTAACTATGGCTACACCTTC
CASSYGRLNYGYTF
>TRBJ1-4|TRBV11-2|TRBD1|.
TGTGCCAGCAGCTTAATAGGGACAGGTAGTGAAAAACTGTTTTTT
CASSLIGTGSEKLFF
>TRBJ2-7|TRBV11-2|TRBD2|.
TGTGCCAGCAGCGTCCTAGCGGGGCCCTACGAGCAGTACTTC
CASSVLAGPYEQYF
>TRBJ1-5|TRBV21-1|.|.
TGTGCCAGCAGACCGTCCTACGGACAGGTCAGGGGATATAGCAATCAGCCCCAGCATTTT
CASRPSYGQVRGYSNQPQHF
>TRBJ2-7|TRBV6-5|.|.
TGTGCCAGCAGTTACTCGACTGGGTTCGAGCAGTACTTC
CASSYSTGFEQYF
>TRBJ1-1|TRBV7-9|.|.
TGTGCCAGCAGCTTAGCACGGTCCTCTACAGAGAACACTGAAGCTTTCTTT
CASSLARSSTENTEAFF
>TRBJ1-6|TRBV5-1|.|.
TGCGCCAGCAGCTTGGTCGGCGGGGAGGGGAATTCACCCCTCCACTTT
CASSLVGGEGNSPLHF
>TRBJ2-5|TRBV12-5|.|.
TGTGCTAGTGGTTTAGCTTATTTAGGGGCCCGGAAGACCCAGTACTTC
CASGLAYLGARKTQYF
>TRBJ2-2|TRBV11-3|TRBD2|.
TGTGCCAGCAGCTTAGCACCCCTAGCGGGGTACACCGGGGAGCTGTTTTTT
CASSLAPLAGYTGELFF
>TRBJ2-3|TRBV4-2|TRBD2|.
TGTGCCAGCAGCCAGAGACGCCCTAGCGGGACTAGCACAGATACGCAGTATTTT
CASSQRRPSGTSTDTQYF
>TRBJ1-3|TRBV5-1|TRBD1|.
TGCGCCAGCAGCCCGACCGGACAGGGAGGAAACACCATATATTTT
CASSPTGQGGNTIYF
>TRBJ1-2|TRBV5-1|TRBD1|.
TGCGCCAGCAGCTTGGTGGGCCAGGGGGCGATCGATGGCTACACCTTC
CASSLVGQGAIDGYTF
>TRBJ2-7|TRBV27|TRBD2|.
TGTGCCAGCAGTGGGGGGGGCTACGAGCAGTACTTC
CASSGGGYEQYF
>TRBJ1-5|TRBV2|TRBD1|.
TGTGCCACGAAGGACAGGACAGATCAGCCCCAGCATTTT
CATKDRTDQPQHF
>TRBJ1-6|TRBV6-1|.|few
TGTGCCAGCTCCAGTCAGGTCTCACCCCTCCACTTT
CASSSQVSPLHF
>TRBJ1-1|TRBV5-4|TRBD1|.
TGTGCCAGCAGCCGAGAGACAGGGAATGAAGCTTTCTTT
CASSRETGNEAFF
>TRBJ1-2|TRBV10-3|.|.
TGTGCCATCAGTGAAACGGGTAACTATGGCTACACCTTC
CAISETGNYGYTF
>TRBJ1-5|TRBV30|TRBD1|.
TGTGCCTGGAGGGGGACAGAGACGATGAGCAATCAGCCCCAGCATTTT
CAWRGTETMSNQPQHF
>TRBJ1-1|TRBV9|.|.
TGTGCCAGCAGCGTTACAGGGAGTGGTCTGCCTGAAGCTTTCTTT
CASSVTGSGLPEAFF
>TRBJ2-7|TRBV5-4|TRBD2|.
TGTGCCAGCAGCTTGGGAAGCGGGAGTGACGAGCAGTACTTC
CASSLGSGSDEQYF
>TRBJ2-7|TRBV18|TRBD1|.
TGTGCCAGCTCACCAGGGACAGTCTCCTACGAGCAGTACTTC
CASSPGTVSYEQYF
>TRBJ2-1|TRBV4-1|.|.
TGCGCCAGCAGCCAAGAGGGGCAGGGCAATGAGCAGTTCTTC
CASSQEGQGNEQFF
>TRBJ2-2|TRBV7-3|TRBD1|.
TGTGCCAGCAGCTTACAGGGACAGGGAGCCGGGGAGCTGTTTTTT
CASSLQGQGAGELFF
>TRBJ2-2|TRBV11-1|.|.
TGTGCCAGCAGCTTAGGCGGGCCTACCGGGGAGCTGTTTTTT
CASSLGGPTGELFF
>TRBJ2-5|TRBV19|.|.
TGTGCCAGTAATCGGGGGGATCGGGGGGCAATAGAGACCCAGTACTTC
CASNRGDRGAIETQYF
>TRBJ2-3|TRBV9|TRBD2|.
TGTGCCAGCAGCACGATAGGCGGGGGGGCTGGGGATACGCAGTATTTT
CASSTIGGGAGDTQYF
>TRBJ2-7|TRBV12-5|.|.
TGTGCTAGTGGTTTGGTAGACGGACTGTTCTCCTACGAGCAGTACTTC
CASGLVDGLFSYEQYF
>TRBJ2-2|TRBV18|TRBD1|.
TGTGCCAGCTCACCGCTGGGACAGGCGGGCGGGGAGCTGTTTTTT
CASSPLGQAGGELFF
>TRBJ1-2|TRBV19|TRBD1|.
TGTGCCAGTAGTGTACAGGGGCCCTCTGGCTATGGCTACACCTTC
CASSVQGPSGYGYTF
>TRBJ2-5|TRBV12-5|TRBD2|.
TGTGCTAGTGGTTTGGGACTAGCGGGGGGTGAGACCCAGTACTTC
CASGLGLAGGETQYF
>TRBJ2-7|TRBV6-5|.|once
TGTGCCAGCAGCCTTATACGAGGGGGCGAGCAGTACTTC
CASSLIRGGEQYF
>TRBJ2-6|TRBV30|.|.
TGTGCCTGGAGTATCAGACACGCCAACGTCCTGACTTTC
CAWSIRHANVLTF
>TRBJ2-2|TRBV10-2|.|.
TGCGCCAGCAGGAACCCGGGACTGGGCACCGGGGAGCTGTTTTTT
CASRNPGLGTGELFF
>TRBJ1-1|TRBV6-1|TRBD1|.
TGTGCCAGCAGTGTGTACAGGGGAAACACTGAAGCTTTCTTT
CASSVYRGNTEAFF
>TRBJ2-3|TRBV6-1|TRBD2|.
TGTGCCAGCAGTGTTTGGACTAGCGGGCCAGAAGGTACGCAGTATTTT
CASSVWTSGPEGTQYF
>TRBJ2-7|TRBV5-8|.|.
TGTGCCAGCAGCTTCGACGACAGTTCCTACGAGCAGTACTTC
CASSFDDSSYEQYF